This T cell receptor beta chain was captured in a study of blood T cell repertoires in COVID-19. Original methodology: By means of reference gene primer amplification, nucleated cell counts were estimated. Here immunoSEQ multiplex PCR was the method, and the copy in TCRdb shows in-frame clones only, minus some. V and J calls and clone size are given by that table; D and trimming were obtained from the DNA. The data show roughly 50,000 clones, 75% to 80% seen once. The material sequenced was peripheral blood. The receptor was isolated from a human donor with active or convalescent COVID-19. The donor label of this sample is uncertain.

The CDR3: CASSPGTSGSGDTQYF. CDR3 bases: TGTGCCAGCAGCCCCGGGACTAGCGGGAGCGGAGATACGCAGTATTTT. V usage is TRBV13 and J usage is TRBJ2-3; 14 bases align to TRBD2. The CDR3 totals 16 residues. The V gene end was trimmed by 5 bases and the J gene end by 5 bases; junction bases not matched to a gene: 6. Germline V lookup: CDR1 PRHDT, CDR2 FYEKMQ (reference sequence).